This T cell receptor beta chain stems from a study of shared clonotypes between healthy human individuals. Study-level findings and limits: Naive subsets typically showed greater estimated richness than memory subsets. Generation probabilities were higher for clonotypes shared across all four sorted-subset donors than for unshared ones.

Of note for this clone: Antigen: not known.

Clones were sequenced by immunoSEQ multiplex PCR, and TCRdb holds only the in-frame ones, with some missing. Of a few million clones in the sample, 85% to 95% are singletons; the top ten hold about 0.41%. This TCR came from a man aged 18 to 29 in good health. Some clones in this sample may be carry-over from other donors' samples. Material for sequencing was naive CD4+ T cells from PBMCs. Regarding subset: CD45RA+ positively selected.

Written as DNA, the CDR3 is TGTGCCAGCAGTTTACAGGTATGGGCAGCCAGCTCCTACGAGCAGTACTTC. It specifies CASSLQVWAASSYEQYF. The V gene is TRBV28, the J gene TRBJ2-7; D gene ambiguous. V dropped 2 bases and J dropped 0 bases, with 17 bases sitting between them. This CDR3 contains 17 residues. In germline, CDR1 is MDHEN, CDR2 SYDVKM.